This TCR beta chain was observed in a study of cytomegalovirus exposure and HLA in healthy donors. Background on the study: Approximately 81% of 350 to 400 genotyped donors fell in the Caucasian-associated ancestry cluster.

The ends were cut back, 6 bases at V and 0 bases at J, with 14 bases in the middle. Germline V gives CDR1 SGHTA, CDR2 FQGNSA. This CDR3 spans 16 amino acids. PCR amplification relied on 60 Vbeta primers (plus 13 Jbeta primers). The table came from immunoSEQ multiplex PCR; TCRdb's copy has only in-frame clones and leaves some out. The sample records over 55,000 clones, 70% to 90% being singletons. The chain recombines TRBV7-2 with TRBJ1-4, with D possibly matching TRBD1 (5 bases). The specimen was PBMCs. The TCR originated in a man between 18 and 29 years old in good health and CMV-seronegative. CDR3: CASSPMGGPTNEKLFF. The CDR3 nucleotides read TGTGCCAGCAGTCCGATGGGGGGTCCAACTAATGAAAAACTGTTTTTT.